This T cell receptor (beta chain) was documented in a study of early T cells in non-severe SARS-CoV-2 infection. TCRdb processed the 5' RACE reads anew with MiXCR; each CDR3 protein has one entry. The sample comprises some 80,000 distinct CDR3 sequences, about 12% of which are singletons, and approximately 3.6% rests with the top ten. This CDR3 has 19 residues. V was clipped by 3 bases and J by 0 bases; unmatched bases: 13. Germline V gives CDR1 MNHEY, CDR2 SMNVEV (reference sequence). This TCR came from an adult who was a healthcare worker with PCR-confirmed SARS-CoV-2 infection or an uninfected control (not recorded which). What was sequenced was whole blood. The chain is built from TRBV27 and TRBJ1-4; TRBD1 matches 7 bases. The CDR3 nucleotides are TGTGCCAGCAGTTTGGTAGGCGCAGGGGGGACTGCAACTAATGAAAAACTGTTTTTT. This gives the protein CASSLVGAGGTATNEKLFF.